The 24 T cell receptor beta chains below come from one sample, sequenced in a study of shared clonotypes between healthy human individuals. Assay: immunoSEQ multiplex PCR; the TCRdb copy retains only in-frame clones and omits some. The sample shows about 2.1 million clones, roughly 95% of them seen only once. Naive CD8 cells were CD45RO-negative, positively selected for CCR7, excluding terminally differentiated effector memory CD45RA+ cells. Source material: naive CD8+ T cells from PBMCs. The receptors shown here come from a man aged 18-30 years in good health. Some clones in this sample may be carry-over from other donors' samples.

This clone has only one observation. V and J are TRBV15 and TRBJ2-1; possibly TRBD1 or TRBD2 for D (6 bases each). CDR3 length equals 13 residues. Germline V gene sequence: CDR1 LNHNV, CDR2 YYDKDF (reference sequence). The V end was cut by 4 bases, the J end by 14 bases, with 18 bases between. The CDR3 bases are TGTGCCACCAGCACAAGAGGGGGGTTTCGCAAGTTCTTC. This codes for CATSTRGGFRKFF.

This sequence joins TRBV7-7 and TRBJ2-5; a weak D match, TRBD1 (5 bases). Trimming shortened V by 5 bases and J by 5 bases, and 12 bases separated the two germline ends. The CDR3 spans 13 residues. The germline CDR1 and CDR2 sequences are SSHAT and FNYEAQ (reference sequence). CDR3 region: CASSITPGETQYF. In DNA, the CDR3 is TGTGCCAGCAGCATAACACCAGGGGAGACCCAGTACTTC.

The V call is TRBV9, the J call TRBJ2-3, with 7 bases lining up with TRBD2. With 4 bases clipped from V and 2 bases from J, the junction kept 7 bases outside the gene matches. Germline V gene sequence: CDR1 SGDLS, CDR2 YYNGEE. The CDR3 spans 15 residues. CDR3 in DNA: TGTGCCAGCAGCATTACAGCGGGGTCCACAGATACGCAGTATTTT. It translates to CASSITAGSTDTQYF.

The CDR3 DNA reads as TGCGCCAGCAGCCAAGATTCGACAGGGGCTAACTATGGCTACACCTTC. This gives the protein CASSQDSTGANYGYTF. The V and J genes are TRBV4-3 and TRBJ1-2; 8 bases align to TRBD1. V shed 0 bases and J 0 bases; nucleotides not matched to a gene: 3. Germline CDR1 LGHNA, CDR2 YSLEER. This CDR3 has 16 amino acids.

CDR3: CASSYSSPGAYGYTF. The CDR3 region has the DNA TGTGCCAGCAGTTACTCTTCTCCGGGCGCCTATGGCTACACCTTC. This chain joins TRBV6-5 and TRBJ1-2; D remains unclear. Germline lookup yields CDR1 MNHEY and CDR2 SVGAGI. V was clipped by 0 bases and J by 4 bases, with 12 bases between them. The CDR3 loop spans 15 amino acids.

This chain joins TRBV10-2 and TRBJ2-7; 7 nucleotides match TRBD2. Germline-derived CDR1 and CDR2 are WSHSY and SAAADI. The V and J ends lost 2 bases and 6 bases, in that order; junction bases with no gene match: 4. The CDR3 length is 13 residues. CDR3 in DNA: TGCGCCAGCAGTGAGACTAGCGTCCCCGAGCAGTACTTC. Translation gives CASSETSVPEQYF.

The chain uses TRBV13 and TRBJ2-1; TRBD2 agrees at 10 bases. Germline trimming cut 5 bases from V and 8 bases from J; bases unmatched to any gene: 24. CDR1 and CDR2 from the germline V gene are PRHDT and FYEKMQ (reference sequence). The CDR3 consists of 20 residues. The CDR3 sequence: CASSVLAGAEGGQYLYEQFF. The DNA for the CDR3 is TGTGCCAGCAGCGTCCTAGCGGGAGCGGAAGGGGGTCAATATCTGTATGAGCAGTTCTTC.

The rearrangement joins TRBV5-4 to TRBJ1-1; D unclear. Looked up from germline, CDR1 is SGHNT and CDR2 is YYREEE (reference sequence). CDR3 length: 13 amino acids. Trimming shortened V by 1 base and J by 1 base, and 5 bases separated the two germline ends. CDR3 sequence reads: CASSLSRNTEAFF. DNA of the CDR3: TGTGCCAGCAGCTTGAGCAGGAACACTGAAGCTTTCTTT.

A note on this clone: This CDR3 is also generated by other DNA sequences in the sample. This rearrangement joins TRBV19 to TRBJ2-7, with 11 bases aligning to TRBD1. Per germline, CDR1 LNHDA and CDR2 SQIVND (reference sequence). The V gene end was trimmed by 8 bases and the J gene end by 3 bases; junction bases not matched to a gene: 3. The length of the CDR3 is 13 residues. For the CDR3, the DNA is TGTGCCAGTTCGGACAGGGGGCTCTACGAGCAGTACTTC. Translation: CASSDRGLYEQYF.

The J gene is TRBJ2-3, the V gene TRBV6-5; TRBD2 matches at 11 bases. Germline CDR1 reads MNHEY; CDR2 reads SVGAGI. The V segment lost 4 bases and the J segment 6 bases; nucleotides outside the gene matches: 9. The CDR3 covers 16 residues. The CDR3 here is CASSLGSGRVGDTQYF. CDR3 sequence (DNA): TGTGCCAGCAGTTTGGGTAGCGGGAGGGTAGGGGATACGCAGTATTTT.

The rearrangement joins TRBV7-6 to TRBJ2-7, with D perhaps TRBD1 (5 bases). Per germline, CDR1 SGHVS and CDR2 FNYEAQ. Trimming cost V 0 bases and J 5 bases, with 17 bases left between them. The CDR3 length is 16 residues. CDR3 residues: CASSLAVGKTVDEQYF. Written as DNA, the CDR3 is TGTGCCAGCAGCTTAGCGGTGGGTAAGACAGTGGACGAGCAGTACTTC.

This chain joins TRBV4-3 and TRBJ2-2; no reliable D call. The CDR3 length is 14 residues. Germline V gene sequence: CDR1 LGHNA, CDR2 YSLEER. Between the trimmed V and J ends, which lost 10 bases and 6 bases, there was a span of 18 bases. The CDR3 here is CATSETRLAGELFF. The CDR3 DNA is TGCGCCACCTCCGAGACCCGATTGGCCGGGGAGCTGTTTTTT.

Of note for this clone: Other DNA sequences from this sample encode an identical CDR3 as well. V is TRBV27 and J is TRBJ2-5, with D uncertain. Per the germline V gene, CDR1 is MNHEY and CDR2 is SMNVEV (reference sequence). V shed 2 bases and J shed 4 bases, with 8 bases lying between them. CDR3 length equals 13 residues. CDR3 sequence reads: CASSLRGAETQYF. In DNA form, the CDR3 reads TGTGCCAGCAGTTTAAGAGGCGCAGAGACCCAGTACTTC.

The CDR3 DNA reads as TGTGCCAGCAGCTCTTGGGGGAGCACAGATACGCAGTATTTT. It specifies CASSSWGSTDTQYF. The chain is built from TRBV5-6 and TRBJ2-3, with D possibly called TRBD1 or TRBD2 (5 bases each). Germline assignment: CDR1 SGHDT and CDR2 YYEEEE. CDR3 length equals 14 residues. The germline V and J ends were trimmed by 3 bases and 0 bases, with 8 bases remaining between them.

V usage is TRBV2 and J usage is TRBJ2-7, with unresolved D. Germline loops: CDR1 SNHLY, CDR2 FYNNEI. Between the trimmed V and J ends, which lost 9 bases and 1 base, there was a span of 13 bases. The CDR3 is made up of 13 amino acids. The CDR3 region has the DNA TGTGCCAGAGGCTCGGTCTTGTCCTACGAGCAGTACTTC. The encoded protein is CARGSVLSYEQYF.

In this sample, this clone turned up once. The V call is TRBV28, the J call TRBJ1-5; the D gene is possibly TRBD1 (6 bases). The germline V and J ends were trimmed by 5 bases and 5 bases, with 19 bases remaining between them. The CDR3 covers 16 residues. In germline, CDR1 is MDHEN, CDR2 SYDVKM. The CDR3 spells CASSPISEGGYQPQHF. DNA for the CDR3: TGTGCCAGCAGTCCAATCTCGGAAGGGGGATATCAGCCCCAGCATTTT.

This chain joins TRBV7-9 and TRBJ1-5; D gene ambiguous. V dropped 5 bases and J dropped 3 bases, with 11 bases sitting between them. CDR3 length: 14 residues. Germline loops: CDR1 SEHNR, CDR2 FQNEAQ (reference sequence). The CDR3 DNA is TGTGCCAGCAGCCCTGTTGGGTCCAATCAGCCCCAGCATTTT. Its protein product is CASSPVGSNQPQHF.

This clone was observed a few times. For the CDR3, the DNA is TGCGCCAGCAGCCCGGGGACGGCTGGGACTGAAGCTTTCTTT. Encoded protein: CASSPGTAGTEAFF. The J gene is TRBJ1-1, the V gene TRBV5-1; D perhaps matches TRBD1 (5 bases). This CDR3 contains 14 residues. Between the trimmed V and J ends, which lost 4 bases and 5 bases, there was a span of 15 bases. CDR1 is SGHRS, CDR2 YFSETQ, per germline.

V is TRBV9 and J is TRBJ1-2, with D unresolved. The CDR3 spans 11 residues. Trimming shortened V by 0 bases and J by 7 bases, and 4 bases separated the two germline ends. The germline gives CDR1 SGDLS, CDR2 YYNGEE. The CDR3 coding sequence is TGTGCCAGCAGCGTAGAGGGTGGCTACACCTTC. Encoded protein: CASSVEGGYTF.

CDR3 in DNA: TGCGCCAGCAGCCCCAGACTTCAAGAGACCCAGTACTTC. Amino acid sequence: CASSPRLQETQYF. The chain links TRBV4-1 to TRBJ2-5; D is ambiguous. The ends were cut back, 4 bases at V and 2 bases at J, with 8 bases in the middle. Germline assignment: CDR1 MGHRA and CDR2 YSYEKL. The CDR3 has 13 amino acids.

The genes are TRBV28 and TRBJ2-1; no clear D. The V end was cut by 0 bases, the J end by 5 bases, with 11 bases between. Germline loops: CDR1 MDHEN, CDR2 SYDVKM. This CDR3 spans 15 amino acids. The CDR3 sequence: CASSLWPGANNEQFF. CDR3 nucleotides: TGTGCCAGCAGTTTATGGCCTGGTGCCAACAATGAGCAGTTCTTC. The full variable domain, its missing parts supplied by reference TRBV28 and TRBJ2-1, is DVKVTQSSRYLVKRTGEKVFLECVQDMDHENMFWYRQDPGLGLRLIYFSYDVKMKEKGDIPEGYSVSREKKERFSLILESASTNQTSMYLCASSLWPGANNEQFFGPGTRLTVL.

The J gene is TRBJ2-2, the V gene TRBV7-3; 12 bases are shared with TRBD2. Looked up from germline, CDR1 is SGHTA and CDR2 is FQGTGA. This CDR3 spans 17 amino acids. The V gene end was trimmed by 5 bases and the J gene end by 5 bases; junction bases not matched to a gene: 9. This CDR3 reads CASSRGLAGLGTGELFF. CDR3 DNA: TGTGCCAGCAGCCGCGGACTAGCGGGACTAGGGACCGGGGAGCTGTTTTTT. Variable domain in full (rest from reference TRBV7-3 and TRBJ2-2): GAGVSQTPSNKVTEKGKYVELRCDPISGHTALYWYRQSLGQGPEFLIYFQGTGAADDSGLPNDRFFAVRPEGSVSTLKIQRTERGDSAVYLCASSRGLAGLGTGELFFGEGSRLTVL.

The V call is TRBV28, the J call TRBJ2-7, with TRBD2 identical over 9 bases. The length of the CDR3 is 16 residues. V lost 2 bases to trimming and J lost 6 bases; unmatched junction nucleotides: 11. CDR1 and CDR2 (germline): MDHEN, SYDVKM. CDR3 nucleotide sequence: TGTGCCAGCAGTTTAGGTTTTGGGCGGGAGGGCCCCGAGCAGTACTTC. Protein: CASSLGFGREGPEQYF.

Concerning this clone: At the DNA level, this CDR3 is encoded by other sequences in the same sample as well. The genes are TRBV9 and TRBJ2-2; D gene ambiguous. Germline loops: CDR1 SGDLS, CDR2 YYNGEE. V dropped 1 base and J dropped 2 bases, with 3 bases sitting between them. The CDR3 length is 13 residues. The CDR3: CASSVSNTGELFF. The DNA of the CDR3 is TGTGCCAGCAGCGTATCAAACACCGGGGAGCTGTTTTTT.